These 7 T cell receptor beta chains share one sample of origin, sequenced in a study of T cells in Graves' hyperthyroidism and ophthalmopathy. Amplification targeted TCR beta CDR3 regions from RNA transcripts. Primed by the HTBI set, a first-round RT-PCR was run on the TCR CDR3. TCRdb redid the calling of the multiplex PCR reads with MiXCR, one entry per CDR3 protein. Here the sample spans around 620,000 distinct CDR3 sequences, 16% being singletons. Sequencing input: blood. The source is a woman aged 30 to 39 with Graves' hyperthyroidism.

The chain uses TRBV29-1 and TRBJ1-1; TRBD1 matches at 7 bases. Trimming cost V 4 bases and J 11 bases; bases outside gene matches: 7. Germline assignment: CDR1 SQVTM and CDR2 ANQGSEA. The CDR3 length is 11 residues. Here the CDR3 reads CSVVEGARAFF. CDR3 nucleotides: TGCAGCGTTGTGGAGGGGGCGCGGGCTTTCTTT.

This clonotype was seen ten or more times. The chain links TRBV11-3 to TRBJ2-2, with D possibly matching TRBD2 (7 bases). V gave up 4 bases and J gave up 1 base, with 19 bases separating them. Germline V gives CDR1 SGHNT, CDR2 YENEEA. This CDR3 contains 18 residues. The CDR3 DNA is TGTGCCAGCAGCTCCCCTTGGGGGCGGGAGCAGAACACCGGGGAGCTGTTTTTT. This gives the protein CASSSPWGREQNTGELFF.

V usage is TRBV30 and J usage is TRBJ1-4; D not certain. This CDR3 comprises 14 residues. Between the trimmed V and J ends, which lost 2 bases and 6 bases, there was a span of 13 bases. In germline, CDR1 is GTSNPN, CDR2 SVGIG (reference sequence). CDR3 protein: CAWSQADPYEKLFF. CDR3 coding DNA: TGTGCCTGGAGTCAGGCGGACCCTTATGAAAAACTGTTTTTT.

In this sample, this clonotype turned up many times. This chain links TRBV5-5 with TRBJ1-1; TRBD1 agrees at 12 bases. Losses at the gene ends were 5 bases for V and 0 bases for J; bases not matched to a gene: 8. The CDR3 is 17 amino acids. The germline V gene encodes CDR1 SGHKS and CDR2 YYEKEE (reference sequence). The DNA for the CDR3 is TGTGCCAGCAGACCGGGACAGGGGGCCCTCATGAACACTGAAGCTTTCTTT. Translated: CASRPGQGALMNTEAFF.

This chain joins TRBV6-1 and TRBJ2-3; the D gene is possibly TRBD1 (6 bases). Germline assignment: CDR1 MNHNS and CDR2 SASEGT. V shed 7 bases and J shed 4 bases, with 15 bases lying between them. The CDR3 consists of 14 residues. The CDR3 loop is CASKHRDGADTQYF. CDR3 in DNA: TGTGCCAGCAAACACAGGGATGGTGCAGATACGCAGTATTTT.

This clonotype was counted a few times. V usage is TRBV5-1 and J usage is TRBJ1-5; no clear D gene. This CDR3 region has 13 residues. Between the trimmed V and J ends, which lost 7 bases and 1 base, there was a span of 9 bases. From germline, CDR1 is SGHRS and CDR2 YFSETQ. The CDR3 DNA reads as TGCGCCAGCGCCCTCGGGAGCAATCAGCCCCAGCATTTT. Protein sequence: CASALGSNQPQHF.

This clonotype has ten or more counts. The genes are TRBV6-1 and TRBJ2-3, with D possibly TRBD2 on 5 matching bases. V was pared by 5 bases and J by 6 bases, with 9 bases between. The CDR3 contains 12 residues. Germline V CDR1 and CDR2: MNHNS, SASEGT. CDR3 sequence (DNA): TGTGCCAGCAGTCCGGGATTGGATACGCAGTATTTT. This sequence encodes CASSPGLDTQYF.